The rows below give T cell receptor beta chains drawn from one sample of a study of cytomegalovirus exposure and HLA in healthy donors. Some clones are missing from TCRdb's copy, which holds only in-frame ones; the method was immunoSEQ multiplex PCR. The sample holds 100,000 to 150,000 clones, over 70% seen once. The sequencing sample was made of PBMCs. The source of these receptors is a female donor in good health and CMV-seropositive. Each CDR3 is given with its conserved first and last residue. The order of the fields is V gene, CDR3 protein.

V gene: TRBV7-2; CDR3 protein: CASSRDRVGYYGYTF
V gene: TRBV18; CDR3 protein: CASSLAPDSRAGAFF
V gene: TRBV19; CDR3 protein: CASTPGEYTEAFF
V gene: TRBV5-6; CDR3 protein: CASSLGRARTYEQYF
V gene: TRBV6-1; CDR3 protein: CASSLTSGSETQYF
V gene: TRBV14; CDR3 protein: CASSPIRRLGANVLTF
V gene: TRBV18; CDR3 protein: CASSPGTGGHTEAFF
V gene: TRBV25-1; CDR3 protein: CASSEPGREQYF
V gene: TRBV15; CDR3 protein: CATSRDLGTVGATEAFF
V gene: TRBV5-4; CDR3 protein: CASSLLPGLAGGELFF
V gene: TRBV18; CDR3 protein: CASSAAVYEQYF
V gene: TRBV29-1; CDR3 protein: CSVAKAGFSTDTQYF
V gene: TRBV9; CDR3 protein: CASSVEVGTVGGYTF
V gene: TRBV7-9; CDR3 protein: CASSLVGGHYGYTF
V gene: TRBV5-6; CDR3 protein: CASSWTGEDTEAFF
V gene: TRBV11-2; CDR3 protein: CASSFDRSYEQYF
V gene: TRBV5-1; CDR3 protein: CASSFEGRGDTQYF
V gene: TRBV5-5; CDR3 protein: CASINPGQRYEQYF
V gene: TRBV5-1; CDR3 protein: CASSLQSDRVGDTQYF
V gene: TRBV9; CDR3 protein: CASSVSDRAGTGELFF
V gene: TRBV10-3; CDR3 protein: CAISESLTGNTIYF
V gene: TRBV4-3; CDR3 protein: CASSQDIPRGKLFF
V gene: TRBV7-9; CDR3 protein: CASGEWPTNYGYTF
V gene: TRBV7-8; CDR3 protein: CASSPYRLAGGKGLAKNIQYF